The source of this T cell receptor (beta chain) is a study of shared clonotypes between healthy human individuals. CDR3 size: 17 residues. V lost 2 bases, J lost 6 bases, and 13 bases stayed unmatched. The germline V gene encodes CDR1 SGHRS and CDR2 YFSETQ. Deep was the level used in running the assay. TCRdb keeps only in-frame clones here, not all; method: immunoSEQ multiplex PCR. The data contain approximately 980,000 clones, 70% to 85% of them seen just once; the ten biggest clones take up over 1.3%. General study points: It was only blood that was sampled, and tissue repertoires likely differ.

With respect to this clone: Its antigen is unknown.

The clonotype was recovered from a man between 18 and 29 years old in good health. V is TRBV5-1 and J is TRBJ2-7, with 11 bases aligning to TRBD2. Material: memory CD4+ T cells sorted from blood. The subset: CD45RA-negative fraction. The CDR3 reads CASSFSPSTSGVGEQYF. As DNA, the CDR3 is TGCGCCAGCAGCTTTAGCCCGTCGACTAGCGGGGTAGGCGAGCAGTACTTC.